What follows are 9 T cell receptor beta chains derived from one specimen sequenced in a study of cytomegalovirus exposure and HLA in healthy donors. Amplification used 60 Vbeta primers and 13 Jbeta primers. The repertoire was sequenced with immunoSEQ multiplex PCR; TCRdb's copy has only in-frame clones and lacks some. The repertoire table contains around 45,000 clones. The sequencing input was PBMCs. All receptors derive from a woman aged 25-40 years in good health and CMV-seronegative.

The CDR3 nucleotides are TGTGCCAGTAGTCTAACAGCCGGGAGTCCTCAAGAGACCCAGTACTTC. Translated: CASSLTAGSPQETQYF. The chain has TRBV19 and TRBJ2-5; possibly TRBD2 for D (6 bases). Germline V gene lookup returns CDR1 LNHDA and CDR2 SQIVND (reference sequence). Trimming took off 5 bases at V and 2 bases at J, with 18 bases between the two ends. The CDR3 has 16 residues.

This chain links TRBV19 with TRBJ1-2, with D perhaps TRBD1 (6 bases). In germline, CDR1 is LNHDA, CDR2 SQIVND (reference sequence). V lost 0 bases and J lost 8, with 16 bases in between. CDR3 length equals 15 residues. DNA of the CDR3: TGTGCCAGTAGTATAGATGTAGGGGGACCTCCGGGCTACACCTTC. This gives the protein CASSIDVGGPPGYTF. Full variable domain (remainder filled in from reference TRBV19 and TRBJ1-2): DGGITQSPKYLFRKEGQNVTLSCEQNLNHDAMYWYRQDPGQGLRLIYYSQIVNDFQKGDIAEGYSVSREKKESFPLTVTSAQKNPTAFYLCASSIDVGGPPGYTFGSGTRLTVV.

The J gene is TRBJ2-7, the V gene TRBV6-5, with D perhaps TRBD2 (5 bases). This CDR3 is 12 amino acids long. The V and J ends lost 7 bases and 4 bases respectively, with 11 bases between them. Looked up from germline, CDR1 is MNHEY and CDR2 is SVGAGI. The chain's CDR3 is CASTGLTYEQYF. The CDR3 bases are TGTGCCAGCACAGGACTTACTTACGAGCAGTACTTC.

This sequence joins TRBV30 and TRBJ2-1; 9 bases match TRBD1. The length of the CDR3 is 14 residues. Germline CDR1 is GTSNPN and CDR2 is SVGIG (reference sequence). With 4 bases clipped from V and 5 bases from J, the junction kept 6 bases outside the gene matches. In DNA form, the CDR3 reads TGTGCCTGGATGTCCGGGACAGGGAACAATGAGCAGTTCTTC. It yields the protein CAWMSGTGNNEQFF.

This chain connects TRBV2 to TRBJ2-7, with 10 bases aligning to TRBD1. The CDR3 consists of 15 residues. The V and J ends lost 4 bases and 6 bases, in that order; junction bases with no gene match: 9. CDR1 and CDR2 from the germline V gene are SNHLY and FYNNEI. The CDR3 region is CASSGKGQGLGEQYF. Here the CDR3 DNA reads TGTGCCAGCAGTGGAAAGGGACAGGGGTTGGGCGAGCAGTACTTC.

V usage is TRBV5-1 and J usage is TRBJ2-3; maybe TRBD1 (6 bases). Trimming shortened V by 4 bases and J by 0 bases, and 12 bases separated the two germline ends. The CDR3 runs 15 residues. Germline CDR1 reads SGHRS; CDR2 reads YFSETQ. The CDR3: CASSTDRASTDTQYF. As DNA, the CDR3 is TGCGCCAGCAGCACGGACAGAGCTAGCACAGATACGCAGTATTTT.

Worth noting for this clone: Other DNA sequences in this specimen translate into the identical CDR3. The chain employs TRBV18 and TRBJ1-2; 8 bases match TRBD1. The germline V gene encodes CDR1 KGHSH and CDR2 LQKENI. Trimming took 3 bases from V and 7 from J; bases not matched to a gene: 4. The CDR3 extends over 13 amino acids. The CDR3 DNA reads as TGTGCCAGCTCACCCATGGACAGGGTTGGCTACACCTTC. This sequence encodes CASSPMDRVGYTF.

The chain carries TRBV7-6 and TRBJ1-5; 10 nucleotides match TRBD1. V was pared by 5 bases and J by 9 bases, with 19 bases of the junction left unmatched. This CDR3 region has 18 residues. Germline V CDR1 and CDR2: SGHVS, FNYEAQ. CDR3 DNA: TGTGCCAGCAGCGGCCTACCTCCGGGACAGGGGATAATCCTGCCCCAGCATTTT. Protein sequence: CASSGLPPGQGIILPQHF.

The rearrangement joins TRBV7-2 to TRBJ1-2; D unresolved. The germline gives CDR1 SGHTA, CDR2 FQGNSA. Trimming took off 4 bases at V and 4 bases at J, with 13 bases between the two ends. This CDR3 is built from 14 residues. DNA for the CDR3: TGTGCCAGCAGCTGGAGCAATCCGACCTATGGCTACACCTTC. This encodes CASSWSNPTYGYTF.